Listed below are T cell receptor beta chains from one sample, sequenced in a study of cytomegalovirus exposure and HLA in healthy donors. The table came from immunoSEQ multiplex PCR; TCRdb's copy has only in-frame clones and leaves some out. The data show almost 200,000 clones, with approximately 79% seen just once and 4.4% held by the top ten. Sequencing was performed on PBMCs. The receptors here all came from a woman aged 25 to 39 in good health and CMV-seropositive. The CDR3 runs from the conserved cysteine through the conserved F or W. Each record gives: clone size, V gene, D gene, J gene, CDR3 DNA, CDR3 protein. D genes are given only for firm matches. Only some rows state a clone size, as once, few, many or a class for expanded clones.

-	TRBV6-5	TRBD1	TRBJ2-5	TGTGCCAACCTAATAGACAGGGGGCAAGAGACCCAGTACTTC	CANLIDRGQETQYF
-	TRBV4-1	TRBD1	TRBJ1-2	TGCGCCAGCAGCCCCGACAGGGATGGTTATGGCTACACCTTC	CASSPDRDGYGYTF
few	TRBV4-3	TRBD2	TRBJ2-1	TGCGCCAGCAGCCCTTGGATCGCTAGCGGAGACAATGAGCAGTTCTTC	CASSPWIASGDNEQFF
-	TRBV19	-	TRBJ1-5	TGTGCCAGTAGTAGGGCCATAAATCAGCCCCAGCATTTT	CASSRAINQPQHF
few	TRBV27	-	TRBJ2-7	TGTGCCAGCAGTTGGGGCAGAGCCTACGAGCAGTACTTC	CASSWGRAYEQYF
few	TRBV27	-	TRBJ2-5	TGTGCCAGCTCTTCCCCGGGGTTACAAGAGACCCAGTACTTC	CASSSPGLQETQYF
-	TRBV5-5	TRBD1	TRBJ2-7	TGTGCCAGCAGCCCCGGGACAGACAATACCTACGAGCAGTACTTC	CASSPGTDNTYEQYF
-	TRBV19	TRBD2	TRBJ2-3	TGTGCCAGTAGTATAACGGCGGGGGGGCGAGATACGCAGTATTTT	CASSITAGGRDTQYF
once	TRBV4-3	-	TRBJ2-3	TGCGCCAGCAGCGATGGGGCACGGGAGTTATTGGATACGCAGTATTTT	CASSDGARELLDTQYF
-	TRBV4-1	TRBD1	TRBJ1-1	TGCGCCAGCAGCCAAGAGCAGGGGGTGAACACTGAAGCTTTCTTT	CASSQEQGVNTEAFF
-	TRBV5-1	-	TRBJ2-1	TGCGCCAGCAGCTTGGAGGGGCAGGGAGGATGGAATGAGCAGTTCTTC	CASSLEGQGGWNEQFF
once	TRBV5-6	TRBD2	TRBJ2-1	TGTGCCAGCAGCATGGGACTAGTCCCCAATGAGCAGTTCTTC	CASSMGLVPNEQFF
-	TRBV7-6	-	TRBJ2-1	TGTGCCAGCAGCCCTAACGGTGCACTTGAGCAGTTCTTC	CASSPNGALEQFF
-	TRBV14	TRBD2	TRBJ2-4	TGTGCCAGCAGCCAAGATTGGTTAGCGGGACCCAACAGGGAAAACATTCAGTACTTC	CASSQDWLAGPNRENIQYF
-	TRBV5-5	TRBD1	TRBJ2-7	TGTGCCAGCAGCTCTCGGACAGGGGTCCACGAGCAGTACTTC	CASSSRTGVHEQYF
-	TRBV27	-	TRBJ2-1	TGTGCCAGCAGTTATACCTCGGGGGACAATGAGCAGTTCTTC	CASSYTSGDNEQFF
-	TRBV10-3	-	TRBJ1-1	TGTGCCATCAGTGGACAGGTGAACACTGAAGCTTTCTTT	CAISGQVNTEAFF
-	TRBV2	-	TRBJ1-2	TGTGCCAGCAGTGACAGCGGGGGCGACTATGGCTACACCTTC	CASSDSGGDYGYTF
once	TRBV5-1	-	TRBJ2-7	TGCGCCAGCAGCGTCGGACAGCTGAGCTCCTACGAGCAGTACTTC	CASSVGQLSSYEQYF
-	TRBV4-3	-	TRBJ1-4	TGCGCCAGCAGCCAAGCCCCAGCCGGGGCTAATGAAAAACTGTTTTTT	CASSQAPAGANEKLFF
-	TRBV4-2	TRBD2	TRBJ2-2	TGTGCCAGCAGCGAGGTAGTGCGGGGGGCGAACACCGGGGAGCTGTTTTTT	CASSEVVRGANTGELFF
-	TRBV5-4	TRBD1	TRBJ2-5	TGTGCCAGCGGAACAGGGGGATACCAAGAGACCCAGTACTTC	CASGTGGYQETQYF
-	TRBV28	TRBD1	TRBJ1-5	TGTGCCGGTTCGGACAGGCCCAATCAGCCCCAGCATTTT	CAGSDRPNQPQHF
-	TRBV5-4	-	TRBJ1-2	TGTGCCAGCAGCTTGGTCGGGGTGGAAGGCTACACCTTC	CASSLVGVEGYTF
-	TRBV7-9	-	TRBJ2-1	TGTGCCAGCAGCTTAACTGAGCTTAGTGAGCAGTTCTTC	CASSLTELSEQFF
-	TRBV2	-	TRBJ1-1	TGTGCCAGCAACTCGGCTCCCCGGGGTGCTTTCTTT	CASNSAPRGAFF
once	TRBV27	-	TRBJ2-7	TGTGCCAGCAGCACACACCCCGGGGAGGCATGGGGCTCCTACGAGCAGTACTTC	CASSTHPGEAWGSYEQYF
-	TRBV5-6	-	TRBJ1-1	TGTGCCAGCAGCCCCGGGGTGAACACTGAAGCTTTCTTT	CASSPGVNTEAFF
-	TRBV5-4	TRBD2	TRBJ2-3	TGTGCCAGCACCGAGAGCCTAGGCGCGGGAGGGCCAGATACGCAGTATTTT	CASTESLGAGGPDTQYF
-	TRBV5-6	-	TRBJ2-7	TGTGCCAGCAGCTTGCGGGCAGGGGTCTCCTACGAGCAGTACTTC	CASSLRAGVSYEQYF
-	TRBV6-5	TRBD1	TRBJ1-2	TGTGCCAGCAGTTACGACAGGGGAAACTATGGCTACACCTTC	CASSYDRGNYGYTF
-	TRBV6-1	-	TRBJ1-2	TGTGCCAGCAGTGACGGGGCTCGGACAGTCGGGATTTATAGCTACACCTTC	CASSDGARTVGIYSYTF
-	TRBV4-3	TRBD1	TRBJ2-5	TGCGCCAGCAGCCAAGATCTCAGATTGGGACAGGGGGCCTGGCGGGAGCAAGAGACCCAGTACTTC	CASSQDLRLGQGAWREQETQYF
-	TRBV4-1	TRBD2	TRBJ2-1	TGCGCCAGCAGCCCTCCTCTAACTAGCGGGGAAGACAATGAGCAGTTCTTC	CASSPPLTSGEDNEQFF
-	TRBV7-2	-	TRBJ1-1	TGTGCCAGCAGCTTAGGCCCCGGGGAAGGCACTGAAGCTTTCTTT	CASSLGPGEGTEAFF
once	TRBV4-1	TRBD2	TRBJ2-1	TGCGCCAGCAGCCAGACCTGGACTAGCGGTGTGGGGACCAATGAGCAGTTCTTC	CASSQTWTSGVGTNEQFF
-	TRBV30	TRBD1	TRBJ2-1	TGTGCCTGGAGTAAAGGACAGGGGCCGAGCTCCTACAATGAGCAGTTCTTC	CAWSKGQGPSSYNEQFF
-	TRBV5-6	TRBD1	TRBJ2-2	TGTGCCAGCAGCTCCGTTGACAGGGTGAAACTGTTTTTT	CASSSVDRVKLFF
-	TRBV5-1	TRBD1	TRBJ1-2	TGCGCCAGCAGCTTCCAGGGGGAGGATGGCTACACCTTC	CASSFQGEDGYTF
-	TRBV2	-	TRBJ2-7	TGTGCCAGCAGGCAAGGACTGTCCTACGAGCAGTACTTC	CASRQGLSYEQYF
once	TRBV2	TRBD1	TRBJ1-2	TGTGCCAGCAGTGAAGTGAGAATGGGGACAGGGTCCGGCTACACCTTC	CASSEVRMGTGSGYTF
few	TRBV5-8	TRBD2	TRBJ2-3	TGTGCCAGCAGCACTGGACTAGCGGGGACAGATACGCAGTATTTT	CASSTGLAGTDTQYF
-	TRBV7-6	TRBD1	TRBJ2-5	TGTGCCAGCAGCCCACGGACAGGATACCAAGAGACCCAGTACTTC	CASSPRTGYQETQYF